This entry lists 5 T cell receptor beta chains sequenced from one sample in a study of cytomegalovirus exposure and HLA in healthy donors (dated by TCRdb to the late 2010s). The protocol used for the library was the immunoSEQ multiplex PCR assay. For the multiplex PCR, a mixture combining 60 forward primers for TCR Vbeta segments and 13 reverse primers for TCR Jbeta segments was used. TCRdb's version of the immuneACCESS table is confined to in-frame rearrangements and falls short of the full clone set. An unresolved V gene accounts for under half of the shortfall where checked; the remainder is of unknown origin. Across this sample there are approximately 150,000 clones, with about 80% seen only once. The ten top clones hold about 3.8% of the sample. The sample consisted of PBMCs. The receptor set was obtained from a man under 40 in good health and CMV-seropositive.

The chain is built from TRBV7-3 and TRBJ1-2, with 8 bases aligning to TRBD1. CDR1 and CDR2 (germline): SGHTA, FQGTGA. CDR3 length: 14 residues. J was trimmed by 5 bases and V by 5 bases; bases with no gene match: 7. CDR3 bases: TGTGCCAGCAGCCCTGGTACAGGGGGATATGGCTACACCTTC. Protein: CASSPGTGGYGYTF. The full variable domain, rest sourced from reference TRBV7-3 and TRBJ1-2, is GAGVSQTPSNKVTEKGKYVELRCDPISGHTALYWYRQSLGQGPEFLIYFQGTGAADDSGLPNDRFFAVRPEGSVSTLKIQRTERGDSAVYLCASSPGTGGYGYTFGSGTRLTVV.

The chain recombines TRBV4-1 with TRBJ1-4, with D unclear. Per germline, CDR1 MGHRA and CDR2 YSYEKL. Trimming took off 1 base at V and 6 bases at J, with 3 bases between the two ends. CDR3 length equals 12 residues. This chain's CDR3 is CASSQVYEKLFF. In DNA, the CDR3 is TGCGCCAGCAGCCAAGTCTATGAAAAACTGTTTTTT.

This sequence joins TRBV7-7 and TRBJ2-5; TRBD2 might be the D (6 bases). The V gene's germline CDR1 is SSHAT and CDR2 FNYEAQ (reference sequence). The ends were cut back, 5 bases at V and 5 bases at J, with 15 bases in the middle. The CDR3 covers 14 residues. CDR3 coding DNA: TGTGCCAGCAGCGTGCCGGGACTGGGGGAGACCCAGTACTTC. This gives the protein CASSVPGLGETQYF.

This rearrangement joins TRBV6-6 to TRBJ2-7; D possibly corresponds to TRBD1 (6 bases). The germline V and J ends were trimmed by 5 bases and 1 base, with 9 bases remaining between them. Germline V lookup: CDR1 MNHNY, CDR2 SVGAGI (reference sequence). This CDR3 region has 13 residues. CDR3: CASSKDSSYEQYF. DNA for the CDR3: TGTGCCAGCAGTAAGGACAGTTCCTACGAGCAGTACTTC.

The chain carries TRBV4-3 and TRBJ1-4; D is ambiguous. CDR1 and CDR2 (germline): LGHNA, YSLEER. V was trimmed by 4 bases and J by 8 bases, leaving 11 bases between them. This CDR3 is built from 13 residues. The CDR3 sequence is CASSPGSSEKLFF. In nucleotides, the CDR3 is TGCGCCAGCAGCCCGGGGTCGTCAGAAAAACTGTTTTTT.